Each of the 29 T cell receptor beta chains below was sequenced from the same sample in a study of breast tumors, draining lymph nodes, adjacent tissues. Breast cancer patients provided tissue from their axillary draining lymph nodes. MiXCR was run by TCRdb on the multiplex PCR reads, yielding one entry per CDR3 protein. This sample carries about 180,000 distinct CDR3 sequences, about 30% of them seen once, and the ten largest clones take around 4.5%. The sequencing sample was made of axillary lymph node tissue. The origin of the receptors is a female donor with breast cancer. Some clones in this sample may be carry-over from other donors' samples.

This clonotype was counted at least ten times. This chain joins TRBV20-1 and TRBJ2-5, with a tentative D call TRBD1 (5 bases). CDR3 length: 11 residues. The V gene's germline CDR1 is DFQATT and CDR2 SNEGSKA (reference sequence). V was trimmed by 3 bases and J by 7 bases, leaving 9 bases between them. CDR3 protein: CSASRVGTQYF. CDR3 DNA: TGCAGTGCTAGCAGGGTCGGGACCCAGTACTTC.

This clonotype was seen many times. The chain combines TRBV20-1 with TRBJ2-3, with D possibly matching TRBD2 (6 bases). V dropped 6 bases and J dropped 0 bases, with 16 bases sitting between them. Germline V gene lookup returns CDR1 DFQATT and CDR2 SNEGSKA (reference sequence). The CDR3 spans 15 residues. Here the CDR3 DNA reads TGCAGTGCACATACTTGGCGGGGAAGCACAGATACGCAGTATTTT. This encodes CSAHTWRGSTDTQYF.

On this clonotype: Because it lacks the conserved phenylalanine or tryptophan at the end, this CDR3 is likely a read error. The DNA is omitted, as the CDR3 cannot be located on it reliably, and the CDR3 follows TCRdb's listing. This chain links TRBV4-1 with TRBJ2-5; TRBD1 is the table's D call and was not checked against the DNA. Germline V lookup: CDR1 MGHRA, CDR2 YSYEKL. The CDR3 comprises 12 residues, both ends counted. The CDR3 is CASSQDWAGQTA.

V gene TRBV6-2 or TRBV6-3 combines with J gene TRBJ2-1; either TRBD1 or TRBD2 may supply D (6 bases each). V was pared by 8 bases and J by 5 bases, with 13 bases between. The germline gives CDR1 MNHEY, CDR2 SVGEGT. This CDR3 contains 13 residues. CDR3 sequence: CASSGASHNEQFF. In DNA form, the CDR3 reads TGTGCCAGCTCGGGGGCCTCTCACAATGAGCAGTTCTTC.

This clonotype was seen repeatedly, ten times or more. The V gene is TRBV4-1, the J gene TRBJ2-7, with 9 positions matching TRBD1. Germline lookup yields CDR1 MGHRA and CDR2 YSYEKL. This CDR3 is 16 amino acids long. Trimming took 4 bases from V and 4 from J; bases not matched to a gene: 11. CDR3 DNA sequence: TGCGCCAGCAGCCGGCTTCTGGGGGACAGGGTATACGAGCAGTACTTC. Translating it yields CASSRLLGDRVYEQYF.

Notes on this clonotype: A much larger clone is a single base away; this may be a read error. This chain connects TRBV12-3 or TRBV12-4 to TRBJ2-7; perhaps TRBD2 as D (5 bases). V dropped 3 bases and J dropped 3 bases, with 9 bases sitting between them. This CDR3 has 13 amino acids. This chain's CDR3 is CASSFSEVYEQYF. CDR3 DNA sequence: TGTGCCAGCAGTTTCTCGGAGGTCTACGAGCAGTACTTC.

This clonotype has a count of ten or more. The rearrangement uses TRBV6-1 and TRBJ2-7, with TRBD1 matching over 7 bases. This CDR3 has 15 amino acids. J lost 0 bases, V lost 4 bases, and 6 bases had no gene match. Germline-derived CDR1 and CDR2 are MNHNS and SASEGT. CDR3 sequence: CASSGDRAISYEQYF. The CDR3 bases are TGTGCCAGCAGTGGTGACAGGGCCATCTCCTACGAGCAGTACTTC.

CDR3 coding DNA: TGTGCCAGTGACCCACGGGGCGGAGACTACGAGCAGTACTTC. Translated: CASDPRGGDYEQYF. V is TRBV6-2 or TRBV6-3 and J is TRBJ2-7; D might be TRBD1 or TRBD2, each matching 5 bases. This CDR3 is 14 amino acids long. Deletions cut 9 bases from V and 3 bases from J, with 18 bases between. Germline values: CDR1 MNHEY, CDR2 SVGEGT.

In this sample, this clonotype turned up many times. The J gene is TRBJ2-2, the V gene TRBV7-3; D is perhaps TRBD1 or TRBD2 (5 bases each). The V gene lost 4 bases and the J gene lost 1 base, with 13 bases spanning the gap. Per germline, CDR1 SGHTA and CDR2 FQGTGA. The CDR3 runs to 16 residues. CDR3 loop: CASSSTGTLNTGELFF. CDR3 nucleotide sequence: TGTGCCAGCAGCTCGACCGGGACCCTGAACACCGGGGAGCTGTTTTTT.

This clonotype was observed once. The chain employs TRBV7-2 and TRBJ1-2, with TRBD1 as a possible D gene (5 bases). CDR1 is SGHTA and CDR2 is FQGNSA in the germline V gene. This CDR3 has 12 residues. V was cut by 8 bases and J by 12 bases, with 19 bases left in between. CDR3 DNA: TGTGCCAGCCCAGACAGTGGCTCTGGAAACACCTTC. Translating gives CASPDSGSGNTF.

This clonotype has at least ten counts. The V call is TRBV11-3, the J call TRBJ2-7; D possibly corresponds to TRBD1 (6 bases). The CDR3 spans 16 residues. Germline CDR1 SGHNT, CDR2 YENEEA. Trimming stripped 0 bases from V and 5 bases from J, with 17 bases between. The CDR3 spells CASSLDRRGRGHEQYF. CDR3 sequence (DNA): TGTGCCAGCAGCTTAGACCGCCGGGGCAGGGGACACGAGCAGTACTTC.

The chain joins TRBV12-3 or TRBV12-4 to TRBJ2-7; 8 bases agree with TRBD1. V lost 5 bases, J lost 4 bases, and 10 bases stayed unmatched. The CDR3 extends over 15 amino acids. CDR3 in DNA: TGTGCCAGCAGTACAAGGGGACAGGACTTATACGAGCAGTACTTC. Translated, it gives CASSTRGQDLYEQYF.

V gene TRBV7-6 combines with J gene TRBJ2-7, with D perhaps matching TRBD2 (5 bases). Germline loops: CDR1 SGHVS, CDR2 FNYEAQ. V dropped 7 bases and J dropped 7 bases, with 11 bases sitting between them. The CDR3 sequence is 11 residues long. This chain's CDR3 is CASTAGVEQYF. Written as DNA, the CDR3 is TGTGCCAGCACAGCCGGGGTTGAGCAGTACTTC. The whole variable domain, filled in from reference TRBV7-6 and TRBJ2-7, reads GAGVSQSPRYKVTKRGQDVALRCDPISGHVSLYWYRQALGQGPEFLTYFNYEAQQDKSGLPNDRFSAERPEGSISTLTIQRTEQRDSAMYRCASTAGVEQYFGPGTRLTVT.

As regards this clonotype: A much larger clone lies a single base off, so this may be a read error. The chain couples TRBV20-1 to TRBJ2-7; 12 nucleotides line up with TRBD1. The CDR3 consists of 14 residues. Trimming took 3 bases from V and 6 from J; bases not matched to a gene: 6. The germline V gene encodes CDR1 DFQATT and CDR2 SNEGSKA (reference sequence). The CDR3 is CSASPGQGASEQYF. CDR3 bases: TGCAGTGCTAGCCCGGGACAGGGGGCTTCCGAGCAGTACTTC.

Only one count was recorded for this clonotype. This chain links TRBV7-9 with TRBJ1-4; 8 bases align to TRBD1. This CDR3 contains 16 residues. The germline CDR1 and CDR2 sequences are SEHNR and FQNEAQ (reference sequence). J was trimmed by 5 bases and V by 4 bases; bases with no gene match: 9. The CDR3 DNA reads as TGTGCCAGCAGCTCCGACAGGGGACCCTACAATGAAAAACTGTTTTTT. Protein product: CASSSDRGPYNEKLFF.

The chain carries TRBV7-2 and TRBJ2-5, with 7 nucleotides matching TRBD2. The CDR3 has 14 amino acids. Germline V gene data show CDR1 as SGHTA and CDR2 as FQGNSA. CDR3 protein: CAPDWRGTQETQYF. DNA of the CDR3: TGTGCTCCGGACTGGCGGGGGACCCAAGAGACCCAGTACTTC.

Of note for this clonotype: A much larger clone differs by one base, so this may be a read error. The CDR3 DNA follows: TGCGCCAGCAGGGTAAGGGACCGCCCCTATCAGCCCCAGCATTTT. As protein: CASRVRDRPYQPQHF. The chain links TRBV4-1 to TRBJ1-5, with a weak D call TRBD1 (5 bases). Trimming took off 6 bases at V and 5 bases at J, with 17 bases between the two ends. The germline gives CDR1 MGHRA, CDR2 YSYEKL. CDR3 length equals 15 residues.

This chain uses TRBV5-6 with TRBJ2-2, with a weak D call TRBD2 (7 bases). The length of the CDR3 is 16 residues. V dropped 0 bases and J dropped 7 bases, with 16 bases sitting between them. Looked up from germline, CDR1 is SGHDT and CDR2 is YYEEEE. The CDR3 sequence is CASSLELRGRVGELFF. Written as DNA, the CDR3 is TGTGCCAGCAGCTTGGAATTGCGGGGGCGAGTCGGGGAGCTGTTTTTT.

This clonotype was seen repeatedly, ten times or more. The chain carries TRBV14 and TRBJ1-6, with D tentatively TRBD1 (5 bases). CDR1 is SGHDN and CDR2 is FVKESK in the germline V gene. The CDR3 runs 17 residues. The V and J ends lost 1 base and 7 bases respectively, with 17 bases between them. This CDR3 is CASSQGKRAGWNSPLHF. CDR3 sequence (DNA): TGTGCCAGCAGCCAAGGGAAAAGAGCAGGGTGGAATTCACCCCTCCACTTT.

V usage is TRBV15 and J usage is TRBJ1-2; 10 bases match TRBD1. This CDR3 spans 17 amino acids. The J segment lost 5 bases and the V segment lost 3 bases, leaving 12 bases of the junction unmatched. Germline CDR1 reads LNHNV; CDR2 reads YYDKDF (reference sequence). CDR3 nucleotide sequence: TGTGCCACCAGCAGTATCCGGGACAGGGGAAGAGGGTATGGCTACACCTTC. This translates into CATSSIRDRGRGYGYTF. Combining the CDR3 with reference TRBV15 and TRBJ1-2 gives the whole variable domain DAMVIQNPRYQVTQFGKPVTLSCSQTLNHNVMYWYQQKSSQAPKLLFHYYDKDFNNEADTPDNFQSRRPNTSFCFLDIRSPGLGDTAMYLCATSSIRDRGRGYGYTFGSGTRLTVV.

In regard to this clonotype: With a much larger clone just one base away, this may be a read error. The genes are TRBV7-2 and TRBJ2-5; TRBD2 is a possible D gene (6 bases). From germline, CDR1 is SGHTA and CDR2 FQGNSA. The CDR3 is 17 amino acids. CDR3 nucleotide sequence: TGTGCCAGCAGCTTAGTTGGCGGGGATCCTCTCCAAGAGCCCCAGTACTTC. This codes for CASSLVGGDPLQEPQYF.

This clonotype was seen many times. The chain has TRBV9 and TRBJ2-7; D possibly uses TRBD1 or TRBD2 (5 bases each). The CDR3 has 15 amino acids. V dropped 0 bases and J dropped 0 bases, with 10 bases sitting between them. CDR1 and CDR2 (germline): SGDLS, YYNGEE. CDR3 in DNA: TGTGCCAGCAGCGTAGATTCAGGGACCTCCTACGAGCAGTACTTC. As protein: CASSVDSGTSYEQYF.

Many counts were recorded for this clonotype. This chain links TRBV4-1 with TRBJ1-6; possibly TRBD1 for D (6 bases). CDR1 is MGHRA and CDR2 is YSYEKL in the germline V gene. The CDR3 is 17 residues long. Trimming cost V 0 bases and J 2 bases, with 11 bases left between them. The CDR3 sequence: CASSQDPAGAYNSPLHF. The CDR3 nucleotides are TGCGCCAGCAGCCAAGATCCCGCAGGGGCCTATAATTCACCCCTCCACTTT.

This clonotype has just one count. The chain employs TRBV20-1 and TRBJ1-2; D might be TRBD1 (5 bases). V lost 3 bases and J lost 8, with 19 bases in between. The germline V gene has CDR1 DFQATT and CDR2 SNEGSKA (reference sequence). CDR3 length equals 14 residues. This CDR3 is CSARPTGGKTGYTF. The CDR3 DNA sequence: TGCAGTGCTAGGCCTACCGGGGGTAAGACGGGCTACACCTTC.

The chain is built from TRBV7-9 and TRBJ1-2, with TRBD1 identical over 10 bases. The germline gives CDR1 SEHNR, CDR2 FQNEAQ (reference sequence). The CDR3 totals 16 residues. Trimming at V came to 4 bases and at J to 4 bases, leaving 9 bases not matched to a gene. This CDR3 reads CASSWTGGSVAYGYTF. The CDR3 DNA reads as TGTGCCAGCAGCTGGACAGGGGGTAGCGTGGCCTATGGCTACACCTTC.

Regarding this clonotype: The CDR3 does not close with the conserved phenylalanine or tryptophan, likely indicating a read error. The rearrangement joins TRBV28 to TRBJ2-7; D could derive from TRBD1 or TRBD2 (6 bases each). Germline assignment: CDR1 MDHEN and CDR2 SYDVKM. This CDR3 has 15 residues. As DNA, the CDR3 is TGTGCTAGCAGTTACTCGGGGGCTTTGGGCTACGAGCAGTACTCC. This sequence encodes CASSYSGALGYEQYS.

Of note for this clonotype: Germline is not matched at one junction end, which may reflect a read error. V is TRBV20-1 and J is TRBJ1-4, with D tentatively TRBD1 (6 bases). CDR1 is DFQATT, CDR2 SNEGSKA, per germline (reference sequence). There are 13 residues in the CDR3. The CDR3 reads CSARATGIETLFF. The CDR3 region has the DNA TGCAGTGCTAGAGCAACAGGGATCGAAACACTGTTTTTT.

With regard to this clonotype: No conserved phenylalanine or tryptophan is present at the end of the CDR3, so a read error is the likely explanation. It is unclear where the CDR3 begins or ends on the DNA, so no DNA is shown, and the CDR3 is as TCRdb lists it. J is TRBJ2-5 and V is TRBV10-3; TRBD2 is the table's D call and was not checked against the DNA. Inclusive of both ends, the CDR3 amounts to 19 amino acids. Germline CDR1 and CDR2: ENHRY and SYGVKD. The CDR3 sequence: CAISESTDRASEKPKRPST.

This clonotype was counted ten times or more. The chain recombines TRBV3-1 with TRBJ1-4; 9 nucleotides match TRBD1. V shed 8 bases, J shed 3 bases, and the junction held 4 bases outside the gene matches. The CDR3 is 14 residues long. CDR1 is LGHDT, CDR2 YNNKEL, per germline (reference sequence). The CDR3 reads CASGQGPANEKLFF. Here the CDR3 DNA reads TGTGCCAGCGGACAGGGGCCGGCTAATGAAAAACTGTTTTTT.